These 7 T cell receptor beta chains share one sample of origin, sequenced in a study of blood T cell repertoires in COVID-19. Profiling relied on immunoSEQ multiplex PCR, and the TCRdb table lists in-frame clones only, not all of them. The sample records over 200,000 clones, around four fifths being singletons. Input material: peripheral blood. The receptors here all came from a woman in her forties or fifties with acute or convalescent COVID-19.

The rearrangement links TRBV4-2 to TRBJ2-2, with 16 bases fitting TRBD2. Per germline, CDR1 LGHNA and CDR2 YNFKEQ. Germline trimming cut 4 bases from V and 7 bases from J; bases unmatched to any gene: 18. The CDR3 has 21 residues. The CDR3, as DNA: TGTGCCAGCAGCCGGTTTCCGGGACTAGCGGGAGGGCTAAATGGGTACGGGGAGCTGTTTTTT. This sequence encodes CASSRFPGLAGGLNGYGELFF.

This chain links TRBV28 with TRBJ2-7, with D possibly TRBD2 on 5 matching bases. CDR1 is MDHEN, CDR2 SYDVKM, per germline. The CDR3 spans 15 residues. Trimming pared 4 bases from V and 1 base from J, leaving 14 bases between. This CDR3 is CASSYGLARSYEQYF. Here the CDR3 DNA reads TGTGCCAGCAGTTACGGACTCGCAAGATCCTACGAGCAGTACTTC. The whole variable domain, filled in from reference TRBV28 and TRBJ2-7, reads DVKVTQSSRYLVKRTGEKVFLECVQDMDHENMFWYRQDPGLGLRLIYFSYDVKMKEKGDIPEGYSVSREKKERFSLILESASTNQTSMYLCASSYGLARSYEQYFGPGTRLTVT.

V and J are TRBV12-3 or TRBV12-4 and TRBJ1-2; D gene ambiguous. CDR3 length: 13 residues. V was clipped by 3 bases and J by 3 bases, with 8 bases between them. This chain's CDR3 is CASSFGSDYGYTF. Written as DNA, the CDR3 is TGTGCCAGCAGTTTCGGGTCTGACTATGGCTACACCTTC.

The chain carries TRBV5-1 and TRBJ2-7, with a tentative D call TRBD1 (6 bases). V lost 0 bases, J lost 3 bases, and 10 bases lay in between. Germline assignment: CDR1 SGHRS and CDR2 YFSETQ. This CDR3 has 14 residues. CDR3 nucleotides: TGCGCCAGCAGCTTGGACAGGGCTCTCTACGAGCAGTACTTC. It is translated as CASSLDRALYEQYF.

The chain employs TRBV12-3 or TRBV12-4 and TRBJ2-7, with a weak D call TRBD1 (5 bases). Trimming cost V 3 bases and J 4 bases, with 10 bases left between them. The CDR3 consists of 13 residues. CDR3 nucleotides: TGTGCCAGCAGTTTGCAGGGTTCGTACGAGCAGTACTTC. The encoded protein is CASSLQGSYEQYF.

The chain has TRBV2 and TRBJ1-6; 9 bases align to TRBD1. V lost 5 bases to trimming and J lost 7 bases; unmatched junction nucleotides: 9. The CDR3 totals 16 residues. CDR1 is SNHLY and CDR2 is FYNNEI in the germline V gene. The CDR3 sequence is CASSKRTGDTNSPLHF. Written as DNA, the CDR3 is TGTGCCAGCAGTAAAAGGACAGGGGATACCAATTCACCCCTCCACTTT. The full variable domain, with the rest looked up from reference TRBV2 and TRBJ1-6, is EPEVTQTPSHQVTQMGQEVILRCVPISNHLYFYWYRQILGQKVEFLVSFYNNEISEKSEIFDDQFSVERPDGSNFTLKIRSTKLEDSAMYFCASSKRTGDTNSPLHFGNGTRLTVT.

The chain employs TRBV5-1 and TRBJ2-7; 8 bases match TRBD2. This CDR3 is 15 amino acids long. V lost 1 base to trimming and J lost 4 bases; unmatched junction nucleotides: 7. CDR1 and CDR2 from the germline V gene are SGHRS and YFSETQ. The CDR3 bases are TGCGCCAGCAGCTTGCGGGGGGGCGCTGGGTACGAGCAGTACTTC. Translation: CASSLRGGAGYEQYF.